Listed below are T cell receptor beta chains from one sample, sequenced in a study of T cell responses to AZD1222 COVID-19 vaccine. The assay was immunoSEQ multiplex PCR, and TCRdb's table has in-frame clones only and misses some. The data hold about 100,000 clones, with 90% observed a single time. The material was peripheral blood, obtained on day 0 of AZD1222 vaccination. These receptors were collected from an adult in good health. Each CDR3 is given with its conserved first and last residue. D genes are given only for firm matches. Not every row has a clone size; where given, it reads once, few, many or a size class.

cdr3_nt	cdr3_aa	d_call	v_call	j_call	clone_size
TGTGCCAGCAGCTTAGTCCATGACAGGACTTATAGCAATCAGCCCCAGCATTTT	CASSLVHDRTYSNQPQHF	.	TRBV7-8	TRBJ1-5	.
TGTGCCAGCAGCCAGATAGGGTCTTTGGAAGCTTTCTTT	CASSQIGSLEAFF	.	TRBV3-1/TRBV3-2	TRBJ1-1	.
TGTGCCAGCAGCTTAGGGACAGCGAACACCGGGGAGCTGTTTTTT	CASSLGTANTGELFF	.	TRBV7-6	TRBJ2-2	.
TGCGCCAGCAGCTTATTCGAGACAGGGGGTTCAGATACGCAGTATTTT	CASSLFETGGSDTQYF	TRBD1	TRBV5-1	TRBJ2-3	.
TGTGCCAGCAGCCCCCGTATGGGGACAGGGAACACTGAAGCTTTCTTT	CASSPRMGTGNTEAFF	TRBD1	TRBV5-4	TRBJ1-1	once
TGTGCCTGGAGCCTTGCTGCCAGTCTACGAAACACCATATATTTT	CAWSLAASLRNTIYF	.	TRBV30	TRBJ1-3	few
TGTGCCAGTAGTATACAGGGAGAAGGCACTGAAGCTTTCTTT	CASSIQGEGTEAFF	.	TRBV19	TRBJ1-1	.
TGCGCCAGCCAACAGGCTCTAACGGATAACACTGAAGCTTTCTTT	CASQQALTDNTEAFF	.	TRBV4-1	TRBJ1-1	few
TGTGCCAGCAGCGTAGGCGCCGGGACACCTAATGAAAAACTGTTTTTT	CASSVGAGTPNEKLFF	.	TRBV9	TRBJ1-4	.
TGCGCCAGTAGAAGAAAGGGACACATCGCTTTCTTT	CASRRKGHIAFF	.	TRBV23-1	TRBJ1-1	.
TGTGCCATCAAGGTGGGGAGATCACCCCTCCACTTT	CAIKVGRSPLHF	.	TRBV28	TRBJ1-6	few
TGCAGTGCTAGAGCAGTCACTGAAGCTTTCTTT	CSARAVTEAFF	.	TRBV20-1	TRBJ1-1	.
TGTGCCTGGGGGAACACGAACACTGAAGCTTTCTTT	CAWGNTNTEAFF	.	TRBV30	TRBJ1-1	.
TGTGCCAGCACGAGGACAGGGTACAATGAGCAGTTCTTC	CASTRTGYNEQFF	TRBD1	TRBV6-5	TRBJ2-1	.
TGTGCCACCAGCAGGTTTCCAGGGGAGCGTGAGACCCAGTACTTC	CATSRFPGERETQYF	.	TRBV15	TRBJ2-5	.
TGTGCCAGCAGCGTCACTAGCGGGGGTTACAATGAGCAGTTCTTC	CASSVTSGGYNEQFF	TRBD2	TRBV11-2	TRBJ2-1	.
TGCGCCAGCAGCTTGGGGCAGCACAATGAGCAGTTCTTC	CASSLGQHNEQFF	.	TRBV5-1	TRBJ2-1	.